This T cell receptor beta chain is from a study of T cells expressing NK-cell markers. Study at large: Investigators obtained TCR beta repertoires from sorted CD3+CD56+NKG2C+, CD3+CD56+NKG2C- and CD3+CD56-NKG2C+ T cells.

TCRdb reprocessed the 5' RACE reads and reports one entry per CDR3 protein, with no DNA. In total, the table holds some 450,000 distinct CDR3 sequences. Study-wide points: A handful of donors likewise had their CD3+CD56-NKG2C+ fraction led by these clonotypes.

On this clonotype itself: Its antigen is not identified.

Looked up from germline, CDR1 is SGHNT and CDR2 is YYREEE (reference sequence). The CDR3 totals 16 residues. The rearrangement joins TRBV5-4 to TRBJ1-6; TCRdb names TRBD1, which stays unverified in the absence of DNA. This receptor was obtained from a woman aged 18 to 69 in good health. The sample taken for sequencing was blood T cells: a sorted CD56 or NKG2C T cell subset, CD4+ or CD8+ T cells, or bulk PBMC T cells (not recorded which). The CDR3 reads CASSKQGSSYNSPLHF. Full variable domain (outside the CDR3, taken from reference TRBV5-4 and TRBJ1-6): ETGVTQSPTHLIKTRGQQVTLRCSSQSGHNTVSWYQQALGQGPQFIFQYYREEENGRGNFPPRFSGLQFPNYSSELNVNALELDDSALYLCASSKQGSSYNSPLHFGNGTRLTVT.